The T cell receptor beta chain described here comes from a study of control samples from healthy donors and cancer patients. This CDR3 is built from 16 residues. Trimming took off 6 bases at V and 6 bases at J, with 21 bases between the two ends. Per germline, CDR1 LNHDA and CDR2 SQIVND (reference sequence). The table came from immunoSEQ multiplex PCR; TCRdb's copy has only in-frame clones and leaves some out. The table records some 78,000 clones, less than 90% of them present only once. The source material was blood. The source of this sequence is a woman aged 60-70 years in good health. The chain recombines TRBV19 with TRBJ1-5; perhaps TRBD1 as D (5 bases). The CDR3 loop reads CASRNPGDLVGQPQHF. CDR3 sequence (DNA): TGTGCCAGTAGAAACCCGGGGGATTTGGTAGGTCAGCCCCAGCATTTT.